These T cell receptor beta chains were read from a single sample in a study of regulatory T cells in long-lasting Graves disease. TCRdb redid the calling of the multiplex PCR reads with MiXCR, one entry per CDR3 protein. The table shows a few hundred thousand distinct CDR3 sequences, with 20% to 30% occurring only once. The material was peripheral blood mononuclear cells (PBMCs), obtained when the disease was refractory, from a patient treated with antithyroid drugs. All receptors derive from a female donor with Graves disease. Each CDR3 is given with its conserved first and last residue. D genes are given only for firm matches. Clone size is stated in some rows and not others, as once, few, many or a class when expanded.

>TRBD2|TRBJ2-2|TRBV6-4|few
TGTGCCAGCAGTGACTCTAATAGCGGGGACACCGGGGAGCTGTTTTTT
CASSDSNSGDTGELFF
>.|TRBJ2-7|TRBV7-8|many
TGTGCCAGCAGCTTAGCCTCAAGCTCCTACGAGCAGTACTTC
CASSLASSSYEQYF
>.|TRBJ2-7|TRBV29-1|many
TGCAGCGTTGTGGAGGGGCTCCGCGGGTACGAGCAGTACTTC
CSVVEGLRGYEQYF
>.|TRBJ2-7|TRBV3-1|.
TGTGCCAGCAGCGAGACTCCGCGTCAAGCCGAGCAGTACTTC
CASSETPRQAEQYF
>TRBD1|TRBJ1-1|TRBV6-1|many
TGTGCCAGCAGAAGGAACGGACAGGATAATGAAGCTTTCTTT
CASRRNGQDNEAFF
>.|TRBJ2-5|TRBV14|.
TGTGCCAGCAGCCTTAACAGGGTCCAAGAGACCCAGTACTTC
CASSLNRVQETQYF
>TRBD1|TRBJ2-3|TRBV9|few
TGTGCCAGCAGCGGACCCCGGGACAGGGGAGCGGATACGCAGTATTTT
CASSGPRDRGADTQYF
>.|TRBJ1-2|TRBV30|.
TGTGCCTGGATACCCCCCGGCAGGGATGGCTACACCTTC
CAWIPPGRDGYTF
>.|TRBJ2-1|TRBV7-7|.
TGTGCTAGCAGCCGACCCCCGTGTTGGGAGGCCGCGTTCTTC
CASSRPPCWEAAFF
>.|TRBJ2-7|TRBV5-1|few
TGCGCCAGCAGTCCTTGGTATGGGGGAAACTACGAGCAGTACTTC
CASSPWYGGNYEQYF
>TRBD1|TRBJ1-2|TRBV2|many
TGTGCCAGCAGTGCTTCCACGGGACAGGGTCCCTATGGCTACACCTTC
CASSASTGQGPYGYTF
>.|TRBJ2-7|TRBV2|few
TGTGCCAGCAGAGCAGAGCAGGGACAGCAGTACTTC
CASRAEQGQQYF
>.|TRBJ2-7|TRBV28|many
TGTGCCAGCAGTTTTCGGGGAAGAGGGATCGAGCAGTACTTC
CASSFRGRGIEQYF
>TRBD2|TRBJ2-5|TRBV13|few
TGTGCCAGCAGCTCGGGAGTGGCTAGCGGCCAAGAGACCCAGTACTTC
CASSSGVASGQETQYF
>TRBD2|TRBJ2-2|TRBV20-1|few
TGCAGTGCTAGGATAGCGGGACCTTCCGGGGAGCTGTTTTTT
CSARIAGPSGELFF
>TRBD1|TRBJ1-6|TRBV28|.
TGTGCCAGCAGTTTGGGGACAGGGGGCGCGTGGAATTCACCCCTCCACTTT
CASSLGTGGAWNSPLHF
>.|TRBJ1-4|TRBV7-2|few
TGTGCCAGCAGCTTGGGATCGTGGGAAAAACTGTTTTTT
CASSLGSWEKLFF
>.|TRBJ1-1|TRBV7-9|.
TGTGCCAGCGGCGCGGGGCAAATGACGAACACTGAAGCTTTCTTT
CASGAGQMTNTEAFF
>.|TRBJ1-1|TRBV18|few
TGTGCCAGCTCACCACCCGGGCGGCGGGACACTGAAGCTTTCTTT
CASSPPGRRDTEAFF
>.|TRBJ1-1|TRBV11-1|many
TGTGCCAGCAGCGAAGGGGGGACGGGGAAGAACGAAGCTTTCTTT
CASSEGGTGKNEAFF
>TRBD1|TRBJ2-7|TRBV9|.
TGTGCCAGCAGCCCATGGGACAGGGGCTACGAGCAGTACTTC
CASSPWDRGYEQYF
>.|TRBJ1-5|TRBV5-8|few
TGTGCCAGCAGCTCCCGGGCCTTATCGCCCCAGCATTTT
CASSSRALSPQHF
>.|TRBJ2-5|TRBV20-1|many
TGCAGTGCTAGAGGCCGCCGGGCCCTCATCCAAGAGACCCAGTACTTC
CSARGRRALIQETQYF
>TRBD1|TRBJ1-5|TRBV20-1|.
TGCAGTGCGAAAGCGACAGGGATGAATCAGCCCCAGCATTTT
CSAKATGMNQPQHF
>.|TRBJ2-2|TRBV19|.
TGTGCCAGTAGTATTCCGGGACACGCGAACACCGGGGAGCTGTTTTTT
CASSIPGHANTGELFF
>.|TRBJ1-1|TRBV7-2|.
TGTGCCAGCAGATCCCTCCGGGGGAACACTGAAGCTTTCTTT
CASRSLRGNTEAFF
>.|TRBJ1-1|TRBV28|few
TGTGCCAGCATCTGGACCCGGATGAACACTGAAGCTTTCTTT
CASIWTRMNTEAFF
>TRBD1|TRBJ2-7|TRBV20-1|many
TGCAGTGCTAGCGCCGGGACAGGGAAAGCCTACGAGCAGTACTTC
CSASAGTGKAYEQYF
>TRBD1|TRBJ1-2|TRBV19|.
TGTGCCAGTAGTATAGTCGGACAGGTGGCTGGCTACACCTTC
CASSIVGQVAGYTF
>TRBD2|TRBJ2-5|TRBV6-2/TRBV6-3|.
TGTGCCAGCAGTTCGAGGACTAGCGGGAGAAACCAAGAGACCCAGTACTTC
CASSSRTSGRNQETQYF
>.|TRBJ2-7|TRBV5-1|.
TGCGCCAGCAGCCAAAACACGGGCCGGGGCTACGAGCAGTACTTC
CASSQNTGRGYEQYF
>TRBD1|TRBJ2-7|TRBV11-1|.
TGTGCCAGCAGCTTAAACAGGGGGGTTCTCTACGAGCAGTACTTC
CASSLNRGVLYEQYF
>TRBD1|TRBJ2-7|TRBV27|.
TGTGCCAGCAGTTTATCATTCTACGTGGGGACAGGAGCCTACGAGCAGTACTTC
CASSLSFYVGTGAYEQYF
>.|TRBJ2-5|TRBV5-6|.
TGTGTCAGCAGCCCGCGACCGATTGGAGAGACCCAGTACTTC
CVSSPRPIGETQYF
>.|TRBJ1-2|TRBV5-1|few
TGCGCCAGCAGCTTGGAAAGGGGATCGGGGGGCTACACCTTC
CASSLERGSGGYTF
>.|TRBJ1-1|TRBV28|many
TGTGCCAGCAGTTTTGATTCAATCCACACTGAAGCTTTCTTT
CASSFDSIHTEAFF
>.|TRBJ2-7|TRBV4-1|.
TGCGCCAGCAGCCAAGAGGGCGGCCCTCTGGGGGAGCAGTACTTC
CASSQEGGPLGEQYF
>.|TRBJ2-7|TRBV13|few
TGTGCCAGCAGTCGTACAGGGCGGGGAATCTACGAGCAGTACTTC
CASSRTGRGIYEQYF
>.|TRBJ2-7|TRBV28|many
TGTGCCAGCAGCCAGGTCCCTAAGATAGGAGAGCAGTACTTC
CASSQVPKIGEQYF
>.|TRBJ1-6|TRBV10-3|.
TGTGCCATCAGTATTCAACAGGGAGGGAATTCACCCCTCCACTTT
CAISIQQGGNSPLHF
>.|TRBJ1-5|TRBV12-3/TRBV12-4|.
TGTGCCAGCAGTTCTCAGGTCCCGGAGCCCCAGCATTTT
CASSSQVPEPQHF
>TRBD1|TRBJ1-2|TRBV27|.
TGTGCCAGCAGTACAGGGGTAGGGGGCTATGGCTACACCTTC
CASSTGVGGYGYTF
>.|TRBJ1-4|TRBV7-8|many
TGTGCCAGCAGCTACGAAAGTACAACTAATGAAAAACTGTTTTTT
CASSYESTTNEKLFF
>.|TRBJ1-1|TRBV28|many
TGTGCCAGCAGTTCAGCTGTAGGGTTCGGAACTGAAGCTTTCTTT
CASSSAVGFGTEAFF
>.|TRBJ1-4|TRBV7-9|few
TGTGCCAGCAGCTTGGGTCGAGGGGCCGGTGAAAAACTGTTTTTT
CASSLGRGAGEKLFF
>.|TRBJ2-7|TRBV9|.
TGTGCCAGCAGCGTAGGGACATCCCTCTCCTACGAGCAGTACTTC
CASSVGTSLSYEQYF
>TRBD2|TRBJ2-1|TRBV28|.
TGTGCCAGCAACAGACCGGGACTAGCGTCAGCACACGATGAGCAGTTCTTC
CASNRPGLASAHDEQFF
>.|TRBJ1-1|TRBV19|.
TGTGCCAGTACTCTTCTAGGGTACACTGAAGCTTTCTTT
CASTLLGYTEAFF
>.|TRBJ2-2|TRBV28|many
TGTGCCAGCAGTCCGTCCCGGGGAAACACCGGGGAGCTGTTTTTT
CASSPSRGNTGELFF
>TRBD2|TRBJ2-3|TRBV19|.
TGTGCCAGTAGGGGACTAGTCGAGGATACGCAGTATTTT
CASRGLVEDTQYF
>.|TRBJ2-1|TRBV7-2|.
TGTGCCAGCAGCTCCGGCGTTAGCGGAGGGTCGGAGCAGTTCTTC
CASSSGVSGGSEQFF
>TRBD2|TRBJ2-7|TRBV29-1|many
TGCAGCGCTGGACTAGCGGGCTACGAGCAGTACTTC
CSAGLAGYEQYF
>.|TRBJ2-5|TRBV18|many
TGTGCCAGCTCACTACCTAGAGGGGGAGAGACCCAGTACTTC
CASSLPRGGETQYF